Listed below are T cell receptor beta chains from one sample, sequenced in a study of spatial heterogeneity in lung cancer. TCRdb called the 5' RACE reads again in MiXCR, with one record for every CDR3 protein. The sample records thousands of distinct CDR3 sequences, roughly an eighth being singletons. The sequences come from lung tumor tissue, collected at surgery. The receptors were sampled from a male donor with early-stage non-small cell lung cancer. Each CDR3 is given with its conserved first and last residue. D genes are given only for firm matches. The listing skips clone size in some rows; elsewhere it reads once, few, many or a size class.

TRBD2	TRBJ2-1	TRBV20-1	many	CSASIAGGDNEQFF	TGCAGTGCGTCGATAGCGGGAGGAGACAATGAGCAGTTCTTC
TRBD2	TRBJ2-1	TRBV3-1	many	CASSQALAGGNNEQFF	TGTGCCAGCAGCCAAGCTCTAGCGGGGGGTAACAATGAGCAGTTCTTC
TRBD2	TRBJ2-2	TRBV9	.	CASSVASGASSVVGSELFF	TGTGCCAGCAGCGTAGCTAGCGGGGCGTCAAGCGTGGTCGGGAGCGAGCTGTTTTTT
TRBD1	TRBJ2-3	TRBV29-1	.	CSVEEPRQGGTDTQYF	TGCAGCGTTGAAGAACCCCGACAGGGGGGCACAGATACGCAGTATTTT
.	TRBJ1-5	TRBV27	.	CASSQGSHQPQHF	TGTGCCAGCAGTCAAGGGTCCCATCAGCCCCAGCATTTT
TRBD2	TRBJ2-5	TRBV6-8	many	CASSYCGRTQETQYF	TGTGCCAGCAGTTACTGCGGGAGAACCCAAGAGACCCAGTACTTC
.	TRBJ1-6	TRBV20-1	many	CSARVGLRNSPLHF	TGCAGTGCTAGAGTGGGATTGCGAAATTCACCCCTCCACTTT
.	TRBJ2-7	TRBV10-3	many	CATAPTEEGEQYF	TGTGCCACGGCGCCGACCGAGGAGGGCGAGCAGTACTTC
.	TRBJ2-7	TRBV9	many	CASSVGDSVYEQYF	TGTGCCAGCAGCGTAGGAGACTCAGTCTACGAGCAGTACTTC
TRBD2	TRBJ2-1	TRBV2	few	CASSGTKREGSSYNEQFF	TGTGCCAGCAGTGGTACAAAGAGGGAGGGGAGCTCCTACAATGAGCAGTTCTTC
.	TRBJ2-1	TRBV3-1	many	CASSQRGGGSYNEQFF	TGTGCCAGCAGCCAAAGGGGTGGGGGATCCTACAATGAGCAGTTCTTC
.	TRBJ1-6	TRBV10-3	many	CAAGGGSPLHF	TGTGCCGCCGGGGGGGGCTCACCCCTCCACTTT
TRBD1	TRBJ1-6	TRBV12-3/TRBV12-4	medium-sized	CASIMTGSSYNSPLHF	TGTGCCAGCATCATGACAGGGAGCTCCTATAATTCACCCCTCCACTTT
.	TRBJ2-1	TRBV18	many	CASSPRSVLGMREQFF	TGTGCCAGCTCACCACGGAGTGTTTTGGGAATGCGTGAGCAGTTCTTC
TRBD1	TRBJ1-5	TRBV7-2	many	CASSPQGDQPQHF	TGTGCCAGCAGCCCACAGGGGGATCAGCCCCAGCATTTT
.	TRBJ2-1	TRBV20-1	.	CSARDLGTPIPNEQFF	TGCAGTGCTAGAGATCTGGGGACCCCTATCCCCAATGAGCAGTTCTTC
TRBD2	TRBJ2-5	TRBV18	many	CASSPRTSGEGAQYF	TGTGCCAGCTCACCACGAACTAGCGGAGAAGGGGCCCAGTACTTC